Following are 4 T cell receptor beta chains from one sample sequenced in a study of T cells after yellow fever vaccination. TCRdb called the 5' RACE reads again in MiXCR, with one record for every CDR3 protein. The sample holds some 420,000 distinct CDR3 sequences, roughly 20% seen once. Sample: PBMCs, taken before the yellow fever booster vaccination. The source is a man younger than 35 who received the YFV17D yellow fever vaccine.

CDR3 region: CASSSQWGSGANVLTF. The CDR3 region has the DNA TGTGCCAGCAGTTCTCAGTGGGGTTCTGGGGCCAACGTCCTGACTTTC. V gene TRBV6-2 or TRBV6-3 combines with J gene TRBJ2-6; D is unresolved. The CDR3 totals 16 residues. V was shortened by 4 bases and J by 1 base, with 11 bases between the two germline ends. Per the germline V gene, CDR1 is MNHEY and CDR2 is SVGEGT.

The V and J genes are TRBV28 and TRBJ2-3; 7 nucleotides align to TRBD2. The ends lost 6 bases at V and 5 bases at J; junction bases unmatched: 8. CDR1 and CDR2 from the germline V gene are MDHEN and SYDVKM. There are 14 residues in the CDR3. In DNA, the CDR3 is TGTGCCAGCAGAAAACGACTAGCAGGAGATACGCAGTATTTT. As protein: CASRKRLAGDTQYF.

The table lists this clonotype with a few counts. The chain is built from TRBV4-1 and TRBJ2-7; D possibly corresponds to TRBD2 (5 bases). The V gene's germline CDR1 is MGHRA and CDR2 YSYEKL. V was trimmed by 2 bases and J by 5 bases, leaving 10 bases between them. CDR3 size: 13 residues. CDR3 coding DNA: TGCGCCAGCAGCCAATACGGGGTCGACGAGCAGTACTTC. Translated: CASSQYGVDEQYF.

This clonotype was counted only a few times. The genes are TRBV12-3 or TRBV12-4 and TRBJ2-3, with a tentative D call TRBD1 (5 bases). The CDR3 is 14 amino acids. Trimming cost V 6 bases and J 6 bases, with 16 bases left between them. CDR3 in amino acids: CASRVSPGSDTQYF. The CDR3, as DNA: TGTGCCAGCAGAGTTTCTCCAGGGTCGGATACGCAGTATTTT.